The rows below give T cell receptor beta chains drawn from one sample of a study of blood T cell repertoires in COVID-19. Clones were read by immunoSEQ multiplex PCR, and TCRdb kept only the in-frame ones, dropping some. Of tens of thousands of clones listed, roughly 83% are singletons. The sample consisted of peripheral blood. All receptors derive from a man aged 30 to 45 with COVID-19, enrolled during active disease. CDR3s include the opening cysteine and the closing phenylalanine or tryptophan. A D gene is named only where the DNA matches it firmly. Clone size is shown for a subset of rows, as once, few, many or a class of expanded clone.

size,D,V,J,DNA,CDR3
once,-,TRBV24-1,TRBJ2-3,TGTGCCACCAGTGATTTCGGTAGCGATGGGGCAGATACGCAGTATTTT,CATSDFGSDGADTQYF
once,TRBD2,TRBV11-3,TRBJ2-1,TGTGCCAGCAGCCCGACCGGGACTAGCGGGAGCGATGAGCAGTTCTTC,CASSPTGTSGSDEQFF
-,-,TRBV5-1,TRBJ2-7,TGCGCCAGCAGCTTCACAGGGAATGACGCCTACGAGCAGTACTTC,CASSFTGNDAYEQYF
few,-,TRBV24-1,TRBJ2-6,TGTGCCACCGAGGATAACTCTGGGGCCAACGTCCTGACTTTC,CATEDNSGANVLTF
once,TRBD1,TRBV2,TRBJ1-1,TGTGCCAGCGCCGCCCCAGGGGGCTACACTGAAGCTTTCTTT,CASAAPGGYTEAFF
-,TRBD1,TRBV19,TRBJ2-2,TGTGCCAGTAGTATAGTCCTCCAGGGGGCCGGGGAGCTGTTTTTT,CASSIVLQGAGELFF
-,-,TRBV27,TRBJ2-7,TGTGCCAGCAGTCAATTGACAGAAGCCTACGAGCAGTACTTC,CASSQLTEAYEQYF
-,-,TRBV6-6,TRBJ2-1,TGTGCCGGGGGGGGCGGGTTCCCTCCCAGGGATGAGCAGTTCTTC,CAGGGGFPPRDEQFF
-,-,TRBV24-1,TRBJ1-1,TGTGCCACCAGTTCCTTTGACAGAGGAAACACTGAAGCTTTCTTT,CATSSFDRGNTEAFF
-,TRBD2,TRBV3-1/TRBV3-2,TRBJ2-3,TGTGCCAGCAGCCAAGATCGGGGACTAGCGGCTATCACAGATACGCAGTATTTT,CASSQDRGLAAITDTQYF
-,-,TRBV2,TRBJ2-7,TGTGCCAGCAGGATAGACAGAACTAAAGTAAACTACGAGCAGTACTTC,CASRIDRTKVNYEQYF
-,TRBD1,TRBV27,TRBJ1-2,TGTGCCAGCAGGCCTACAGGGGCGACTAACTATGGCTACACCTTC,CASRPTGATNYGYTF
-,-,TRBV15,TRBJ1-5,TGTGCCACTTCACCGGACAGTAGCAATCAGCCCCAGCATTTT,CATSPDSSNQPQHF
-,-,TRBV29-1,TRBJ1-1,TGCAGCGTTTCTCTACCCATGAACACTGAAGCTTTCTTT,CSVSLPMNTEAFF
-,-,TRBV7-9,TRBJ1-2,TGTGCCAGCAGCTCCCAGGGAGGGGGACTGGATGGCTACACCTTC,CASSSQGGGLDGYTF
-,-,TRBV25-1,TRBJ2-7,TGTGCCAGCAGCCCTGGGGACATCTCCGAGCAGTACTTC,CASSPGDISEQYF
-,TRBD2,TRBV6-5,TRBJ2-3,TGTGCCAGCAGTTCTAGCGGTTTCACAGATACGCAGTATTTT,CASSSSGFTDTQYF
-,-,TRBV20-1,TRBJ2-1,TGCAGTGCTCCGGGGGGCGATGAGCAGTTCTTC,CSAPGGDEQFF
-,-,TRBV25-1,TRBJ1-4,TGTGCCAGCAGTGAATCTATGTCAGGGCCCAATGAAAAACTGTTTTTT,CASSESMSGPNEKLFF
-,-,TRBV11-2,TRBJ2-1,TGTGCCAGCAGGACCCCCGGGACTCTCTACAATGAGCAGTTCTTC,CASRTPGTLYNEQFF
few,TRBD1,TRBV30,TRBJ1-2,TGTGCCTGGAGGGAGACAGGGGCTGGCTATGGCTACACCTTC,CAWRETGAGYGYTF
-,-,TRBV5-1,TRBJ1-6,TGCGCCAGCACACGAGGAAGCTCCTATAATTCACCCCTCCACTTT,CASTRGSSYNSPLHF